A selection of T cell receptor beta chains follows, all from one sample in a study of early T cells in non-severe SARS-CoV-2 infection. TCRdb used MiXCR to reprocess the 5' RACE reads, holding one entry per CDR3 protein. Here the sample spans fewer than 85,000 distinct CDR3 sequences, 11% being singletons. This sample comprised whole blood, obtained at baseline. Every receptor here comes from an adult who was a healthcare worker with PCR-confirmed SARS-CoV-2 infection or an uninfected control (not recorded which). The CDR3 runs from the conserved cysteine through the conserved F or W. D genes are given only for firm matches. Size is stated for part of the rows, as once, few or many counts, or as a class when the clone is expanded.

>18|few|TRBV7-9|TRBJ2-1|TRBD2
CASSSVWDYSENTNEQFF
TGTGCCAGCAGCTCAGTGTGGGACTACTCAGAAAATACCAATGAGCAGTTCTTC
>13|.|TRBV3-1|TRBJ2-2|.
CASSQDMRGELFF
TGTGCCAGCAGCCAAGATATGAGGGGGGAGCTGTTTTTT
>15|.|TRBV9|TRBJ2-7|TRBD1
CASSATGTQGAEQYF
TGTGCCAGCAGCGCCACCGGGACCCAGGGGGCCGAGCAGTACTTC
>13|few|TRBV5-6|TRBJ1-1|.
CASTIPGNTEAFF
TGTGCCAGCACCATCCCAGGAAACACTGAAGCTTTCTTT
>16|many|TRBV4-2|TRBJ2-3|TRBD2
CASSPLRGDGTDTQYF
TGTGCCAGCAGCCCCCTTCGGGGGGACGGCACAGATACGCAGTATTTT
>16|few|TRBV11-2|TRBJ2-3|TRBD2
CASRDRGGEFTDTQYF
TGTGCCAGCAGGGACCGGGGGGGCGAGTTCACAGATACGCAGTATTTT
>10|few|TRBV29-1|TRBJ1-2|.
CSVEVGGYTF
TGCAGCGTTGAAGTAGGGGGCTACACCTTC
>15|few|TRBV5-1|TRBJ1-1|TRBD1
CASSTDRAMNTEAFF
TGCGCCAGCAGCACCGACAGGGCGATGAACACTGAAGCTTTCTTT
>14|few|TRBV30|TRBJ1-3|.
CAWIKESSGNTIYF
TGTGCCTGGATAAAGGAGAGCTCTGGAAACACCATATATTTT
>16|few|TRBV6-1|TRBJ2-5|TRBD2
CASSHTSGGFGETQYF
TGTGCCAGCAGCCATACTAGCGGGGGGTTTGGAGAGACCCAGTACTTC
>16|few|TRBV28|TRBJ2-7|.
CASSLVPSGVSYEQYF
TGTGCCAGCAGTTTGGTTCCGAGTGGAGTCTCCTACGAGCAGTACTTC
>19|.|TRBV6-5|TRBJ2-3|TRBD2
CASSLRGSGGVIGTDTQYF
TGTGCCAGCAGCCTCCGTGGGAGCGGGGGAGTCATTGGCACAGATACGCAGTATTTT
>16|few|TRBV5-1|TRBJ1-2|.
CASSTEQGPLNYGYTF
TGCGCCAGCAGCACCGAACAGGGCCCCCTAAACTATGGCTACACCTTC
>13|many|TRBV6-2/TRBV6-3|TRBJ2-2|.
CASSVQDTGELFF
TGTGCCAGCAGTGTCCAGGACACCGGGGAGCTGTTTTTT
>14|.|TRBV2|TRBJ1-1|.
CASNRRGGDTEAFF
TGTGCCAGCAACCGCCGGGGTGGTGACACTGAAGCTTTCTTT
>13|.|TRBV2|TRBJ2-5|TRBD2
CASRTAGGETQYF
TGTGCCAGCAGAACAGCGGGGGGAGAGACCCAGTACTTC
>14|few|TRBV20-1|TRBJ2-3|.
CSASKGVVEDTQYF
TGCAGTGCTAGTAAGGGGGTGGTGGAAGATACGCAGTATTTT
>16|.|TRBV6-5|TRBJ2-2|.
CASRRRTAPNTGELFF
TGTGCCAGCAGGAGGCGGACAGCCCCGAACACCGGGGAGCTGTTTTTT
>13|.|TRBV30|TRBJ1-2|.
CAWGRDSVYGYTF
TGTGCCTGGGGCCGGGACTCGGTCTATGGCTACACCTTC
>15|.|TRBV27|TRBJ2-7|.
CASSQGEGRTYEQYF
TGTGCCAGCAGCCAGGGGGAGGGACGGACCTACGAGCAGTACTTC
>13|few|TRBV3-1|TRBJ2-3|.
CASSQGRGDTQYF
TGTGCCAGCAGCCAAGGACGGGGGGATACGCAGTATTTT
>15|few|TRBV28|TRBJ2-5|TRBD1
CATRAGQGRQETQYF
TGTGCCACCCGTGCTGGACAGGGGCGACAAGAGACCCAGTACTTC
>14|many|TRBV20-1|TRBJ2-7|TRBD1
CSAIHRDRLYEQYF
TGCAGTGCTATTCACCGGGACAGACTCTACGAGCAGTACTTC
>13|.|TRBV6-2/TRBV6-3|TRBJ1-2|.
CASSLWTVYGYTF
TGTGCCAGCAGCCTCTGGACGGTCTATGGCTACACCTTC
>15|.|TRBV20-1|TRBJ2-3|.
CSARSGAGDTDTQYF
TGCAGTGCTAGAAGTGGGGCCGGGGACACAGATACGCAGTATTTT
>11|few|TRBV12-3/TRBV12-4|TRBJ1-5|.
CASRNSGAQHF
TGTGCCAGCAGGAATTCCGGGGCCCAGCATTTT
>17|.|TRBV7-7|TRBJ2-5|TRBD2
CASSPQTSGGRRETQYF
TGTGCCAGCAGCCCGCAGACTAGCGGGGGCCGCCGGGAGACCCAGTACTTC
>14|few|TRBV10-3|TRBJ1-1|.
CAISDPTGRAEAFF
TGTGCCATCAGTGACCCTACTGGCCGGGCTGAAGCTTTCTTT
>13|.|TRBV28|TRBJ2-2|TRBD1
CASRTGGTGELFF
TGTGCCAGCCGGACAGGGGGGACCGGGGAGCTGTTTTTT
>14|once|TRBV12-3/TRBV12-4|TRBJ1-1|.
CASTFSRYGTEAFF
TGTGCCAGCACTTTTTCCAGGTATGGAACTGAAGCTTTCTTT
>17|.|TRBV5-1|TRBJ1-6|TRBD1
CASRPEGASSYNSPLHF
TGCGCCAGCAGACCCGAGGGGGCCAGCTCCTATAATTCACCCCTCCATTTT
>11|few|TRBV29-1|TRBJ2-7|.
CSVKHSYEQYF
TGCAGCGTCAAACACTCCTACGAGCAGTACTTC
>12|.|TRBV29-1|TRBJ2-5|.
CSGSGRTGPQYF
TGCAGCGGAAGTGGACGGACCGGGCCCCAGTACTTC
>13|few|TRBV3-1|TRBJ1-1|.
CASSQDSSTEAFF
TGTGCCAGCAGCCAAGATTCCAGTACTGAAGCTTTCTTT
>16|few|TRBV2|TRBJ2-4|.
CASSDRGTLAKNIQYF
TGTGCCAGCAGTGATAGGGGAACGCTAGCCAAAAACATTCAGTACTTC
>14|many|TRBV5-6|TRBJ2-3|.
CASSSTVSVDTQYF
TGTGCCAGCAGCTCGACGGTTAGCGTGGATACGCAGTATTTT
>13|.|TRBV12-3/TRBV12-4|TRBJ1-6|.
CASSSGQNSPLHF
TGTGCCAGCAGCTCTGGACAGAATTCACCCCTCCACTTT
>16|many|TRBV7-9|TRBJ2-7|TRBD2
CASSLVGAGVSYEQYF
TGTGCCAGCAGCTTAGTCGGGGCGGGGGTGTCCTACGAGCAGTACTTC
>14|.|TRBV13|TRBJ2-7|.
CASTPREGLAEQYF
TGTGCCAGCACCCCTCGCGAAGGGCTGGCGGAGCAGTACTTC
>14|many|TRBV7-2|TRBJ2-3|TRBD2
CASSFLAGGDTQYF
TGTGCCAGCAGCTTTTTAGCGGGGGGGGATACGCAGTATTTT
>12|many|TRBV2|TRBJ1-2|.
CASSEAGYGYTF
TGTGCCAGCAGTGAAGCGGGCTATGGCTACACCTTC
>15|many|TRBV5-4|TRBJ1-2|TRBD1
CASSLEGGTGTGYTF
TGTGCCAGCAGCTTGGAAGGCGGGACAGGGACTGGCTACACCTTC
>13|many|TRBV11-1|TRBJ1-2|TRBD1
CASSFGQGGFYTF
TGTGCCAGCAGCTTCGGACAGGGCGGATTCTACACCTTC
>13|many|TRBV5-1|TRBJ2-7|TRBD1
CASSLGTAREQYF
TGCGCCAGCAGCCTAGGGACAGCGCGGGAGCAGTACTTC
>15|many|TRBV7-3|TRBJ2-1|TRBD2
CASSPRLAGEGEQFF
TGTGCCAGCAGCCCAAGATTAGCGGGGGAAGGTGAGCAGTTCTTC
>14|many|TRBV11-1|TRBJ2-3|.
CASNPGGNTDTQYF
TGTGCCAGCAACCCTGGGGGAAACACAGATACGCAGTATTTT
>15|.|TRBV28|TRBJ2-1|TRBD2
CASSVLAGAGNEQFF
TGTGCCAGCAGTGTATTAGCGGGGGCGGGGAATGAGCAGTTCTTC
>13|many|TRBV4-1|TRBJ1-5|.
CASSQGPNQPQHF
TGCGCCAGCAGCCAAGGCCCTAATCAGCCCCAGCATTTT
>15|.|TRBV7-3|TRBJ1-6|TRBD1
CASSLRGTGTSPLHF
TGTGCCAGCAGCTTACGGGGGACAGGGACTTCACCCCTCCACTTT
>14|.|TRBV12-3/TRBV12-4|TRBJ1-4|.
CASSLRQTHEKLFF
TGTGCCAGCAGTTTGAGACAGACGCATGAAAAACTGTTTTTT
>17|many|TRBV20-1|TRBJ2-7|TRBD2
CSAREPGLAGGLKEQYF
TGCAGTGCTAGAGAACCGGGACTAGCGGGGGGGCTGAAAGAGCAGTACTTC
>16|.|TRBV6-6|TRBJ2-7|.
CASSYTKNGHHYEQYF
TGTGCCAGCAGTTACACGAAAAACGGGCACCACTACGAGCAGTACTTC
>13|few|TRBV6-5|TRBJ1-6|TRBD1
CASTGQGNSPLHF
TGTGCCAGCACGGGACAGGGTAATTCACCCCTCCACTTT
>19|few|TRBV15|TRBJ2-3|TRBD2
CATSKDRTSGVPKGDTQYF
TGTGCCACCAGCAAAGACCGGACTAGCGGGGTCCCCAAGGGAGATACGCAGTATTTT
>14|few|TRBV20-1|TRBJ1-6|.
CSARSQGVNSPLHF
TGCAGTGCTAGATCCCAGGGAGTGAATTCACCCCTCCACTTT
>17|few|TRBV6-1|TRBJ2-3|TRBD1
CASSGQNRGRFTDTQYF
TGTGCCAGCAGTGGCCAGAACAGGGGGCGTTTCACAGATACGCAGTATTTT
>16|few|TRBV7-9|TRBJ1-2|.
CASSLPARGVDNGYTF
TGTGCCAGCAGCTTACCAGCGCGCGGGGTCGATAATGGCTACACCTTC
>14|many|TRBV20-1|TRBJ2-7|.
CSAPQQGSSYEQYF
TGCAGTGCCCCCCAGCAAGGGTCCTCCTACGAGCAGTACTTC
>13|few|TRBV10-3|TRBJ2-5|TRBD2
CAISSGDQETQYF
TGTGCCATCAGTAGCGGGGACCAAGAGACCCAGTACTTC
>15|.|TRBV20-1|TRBJ2-1|.
CSASRDPGSYNEQFF
TGCAGTGCTAGCCGGGACCCAGGCTCCTACAATGAGCAGTTCTTC